These 32 T cell receptor beta chains were all obtained from the same sample, sequenced in a study of identical twins. TCRdb fed the 5' RACE reads into MiXCR, producing one record per CDR3 protein. The sample has about 810,000 distinct CDR3 sequences; approximately 13% are singletons. This sample also appeared in a second study, on yellow fever vaccine responses in identical twins.

The sample taken for sequencing was PBMCs. The origin of the receptors is a woman between 18 and 29 years old in good health.

The chain employs TRBV10-3 and TRBJ2-5; 9 nucleotides agree with TRBD2. Trimming removed 8 bases from V and 0 bases from J; junction bases left unmatched: 7. CDR1 is ENHRY, CDR2 SYGVKD, per germline. This CDR3 spans 15 amino acids. CDR3 bases: TGTGCCATCGGAGCTAGCGGGGCCTACCAAGAGACCCAGTACTTC. Amino acid sequence: CAIGASGAYQETQYF.

A single count supports this clonotype. The chain couples TRBV9 to TRBJ2-7; D uncertain. This CDR3 is built from 16 residues. Germline-derived CDR1 and CDR2 are SGDLS and YYNGEE. The ends were cut back, 0 bases at V and 0 bases at J, with 13 bases in the middle. The CDR3 coding sequence is TGTGCCAGCAGCGTAGGGCGCCTCACGAGCTCCTACGAGCAGTACTTC. Its translation is CASSVGRLTSSYEQYF.

The chain employs TRBV10-3 and TRBJ1-1, with D unresolved. There are 13 residues in the CDR3. Germline CDR1 and CDR2: ENHRY and SYGVKD. The V and J ends lost 6 bases and 0 bases respectively, with 8 bases between them. The CDR3 protein is CAIRDGMNTEAFF. The CDR3 bases are TGTGCCATCAGGGATGGGATGAACACTGAAGCTTTCTTT.

This clonotype was seen many times. The CDR3, as DNA: TGCGCCAGCAGCCAAGGAGTCGATGAGCAGTTCTTC. This translates into CASSQGVDEQFF. This chain joins TRBV4-1 and TRBJ2-1; D is undetermined. The CDR3 runs to 12 residues. Trimming took off 1 base at V and 8 bases at J, with 6 bases between the two ends. The germline V gene has CDR1 MGHRA and CDR2 YSYEKL.

The genes are TRBV27 and TRBJ1-5; D is uncertain. Germline CDR1 reads MNHEY; CDR2 reads SMNVEV (reference sequence). Trimming cost V 5 bases and J 0 bases, with 8 bases left between them. The CDR3 is 14 residues long. The CDR3 region has the DNA TGTGCCAGCAGTGGTCGGTATAGCAATCAGCCCCAGCATTTT. Protein sequence: CASSGRYSNQPQHF.

CDR3 residues: CASSQEEGFSYNEQFF. The CDR3, as DNA: TGTGCCAGCAGCCAAGAGGAGGGGTTCTCCTACAATGAGCAGTTCTTC. The chain links TRBV4-2 to TRBJ2-1; tentative D call: TRBD2 (6 bases). V lost 0 bases and J lost 0, with 9 bases in between. This CDR3 has 16 amino acids. The V gene's germline CDR1 is LGHNA and CDR2 YNFKEQ.

This chain connects TRBV12-3 or TRBV12-4 to TRBJ2-7, with D possibly TRBD2 on 6 matching bases. V was shortened by 5 bases and J by 6 bases, with 17 bases between the two germline ends. The CDR3 sequence is 14 residues long. The CDR3 loop reads CASSNAGTHLEQYF. DNA of the CDR3: TGTGCCAGCAGTAACGCGGGGACCCATCTCGAGCAGTACTTC.

The V call is TRBV20-1, the J call TRBJ1-1; D possibly corresponds to TRBD1 (5 bases). The germline CDR1 and CDR2 sequences are DFQATT and SNEGSKA (reference sequence). The CDR3 spans 14 residues. Trimming took off 0 bases at V and 5 bases at J, with 13 bases between the two ends. This CDR3 is CSARDLTQGTEAFF. As DNA, the CDR3 is TGCAGTGCTAGAGATCTGACCCAGGGAACTGAAGCTTTCTTT.

This chain connects TRBV5-6 to TRBJ2-2, with D unresolved. Between the trimmed V and J ends, which lost 4 bases and 5 bases, there was a span of 12 bases. The germline CDR1 and CDR2 sequences are SGHDT and YYEEEE. There are 14 residues in the CDR3. The CDR3 loop reads CASSTGGETGELFF. The CDR3 DNA is TGTGCCAGCAGCACGGGTGGTGAAACCGGGGAGCTGTTTTTT.

This clonotype appeared many times. The chain employs TRBV12-3 or TRBV12-4 and TRBJ2-1; 10 bases fit TRBD1. V lost 4 bases to trimming and J lost 8 bases; unmatched junction nucleotides: 11. The CDR3 runs to 16 residues. The CDR3, as DNA: TGTGCCAGCAGTTCCGCAGACAGGGGGCGGGTTGATGAGCAGTTCTTC. This encodes CASSSADRGRVDEQFF.

This rearrangement joins TRBV20-1 to TRBJ2-5; 10 nucleotides match TRBD2. The CDR3 extends over 13 amino acids. CDR1 DFQATT and CDR2 SNEGSKA come from the germline V gene (reference sequence). V shed 5 bases, J shed 5 bases, and the junction held 5 bases outside the gene matches. CDR3 coding DNA: TGCAGTGCTGGGCAACTAGCGGGGGAGACCCAGTACTTC. It is translated as CSAGQLAGETQYF.

This clonotype showed up just a few times. The chain links TRBV24-1 to TRBJ2-1; D might be TRBD2 (6 bases). From germline, CDR1 is KGHDR and CDR2 SFDVKD. The CDR3 runs to 15 residues. V lost 6 bases and J 8 bases, leaving 19 bases between the germline ends. This CDR3 is CATSRTLARADEQFF. The CDR3 DNA follows: TGTGCCACCAGTAGAACACTAGCCCGGGCGGATGAGCAGTTCTTC.

The chain has TRBV7-9 and TRBJ2-7; D possibly corresponds to TRBD2 (6 bases). V was cut by 5 bases and J by 0 bases, with 20 bases left in between. The CDR3 extends over 17 amino acids. CDR1 SEHNR and CDR2 FQNEAQ come from the germline V gene (reference sequence). The CDR3 sequence: CASSPPVGRGSSYEQYF. The CDR3 bases are TGTGCCAGCAGCCCACCGGTTGGGCGGGGCAGCTCCTACGAGCAGTACTTC.

This clonotype came up many times. This chain connects TRBV5-1 to TRBJ2-1, with TRBD1 matching 11 bases. The CDR3 has 16 residues. The J segment lost 6 bases and the V segment lost 4 bases, leaving 9 bases of the junction unmatched. The germline gives CDR1 SGHRS, CDR2 YFSETQ. CDR3 nucleotide sequence: TGCGCCAGCAGCGACACCGGGACAGGGGGTCTCAATGAGCAGTTCTTC. The encoded protein is CASSDTGTGGLNEQFF.

This clonotype has ten or more counts. The rearrangement links TRBV28 to TRBJ2-4, with 9 positions matching TRBD1. After removal of 5 bases from V and 0 bases from J, the junction contained 11 bases not matched to a gene. Germline assignment: CDR1 MDHEN and CDR2 SYDVKM. This CDR3 region has 18 residues. CDR3 loop: CASSITGTGRSAKNIQYF. The CDR3 DNA reads as TGTGCCAGCAGTATAACCGGGACAGGGCGATCAGCCAAAAACATTCAGTACTTC.

V gene TRBV6-4 combines with J gene TRBJ1-1; tentatively, D is TRBD1 (6 bases). V was trimmed by 4 bases and J by 1 base, leaving 19 bases between them. CDR3 length: 17 residues. CDR1 is MRHNA and CDR2 is SNTAGT in the germline V gene. The DNA of the CDR3 is TGTGCCAGCAGTGCCATCCCGAACGGGGGGCCGAACACTGAAGCTTTCTTT. It translates to CASSAIPNGGPNTEAFF.

This clonotype was counted only a few times. V usage is TRBV28 and J usage is TRBJ2-3, with D possibly being TRBD2 (5 bases). V lost 3 bases to trimming and J lost 6 bases, with 7 bases between them. The CDR3 has 12 residues. Germline V gives CDR1 MDHEN, CDR2 SYDVKM. CDR3 residues: CASSFGVDTQYF. The CDR3 region has the DNA TGTGCCAGCAGTTTCGGGGTTGATACGCAGTATTTT.

Only a few counts were recorded for this clonotype. CDR3 amino acids: CASRSTGVMETQYF. CDR3 coding DNA: TGCGCCAGCAGATCTACAGGGGTAATGGAGACCCAGTACTTC. The chain uses TRBV5-1 and TRBJ2-5; 7 bases align to TRBD1. Unmatched junction bases numbered 9, after V lost 5 bases and J lost 5 bases. Per the germline V gene, CDR1 is SGHRS and CDR2 is YFSETQ. This CDR3 has 14 residues.

The chain joins TRBV7-3 to TRBJ2-3, with D possibly matching TRBD2 (5 bases). The germline CDR1 and CDR2 sequences are SGHTA and FQGTGA. Trimming took 3 bases from V and 5 from J, leaving 15 bases between them. The CDR3 consists of 15 residues. CDR3 nucleotides: TGTGCCAGCAGCTTCTCGGGATCCCTAGGAGATACGCAGTATTTT. Amino acid sequence: CASSFSGSLGDTQYF.

The chain is built from TRBV12-3 or TRBV12-4 and TRBJ2-1; 8 nucleotides agree with TRBD1. The CDR3 length is 14 residues. Trimming cost V 8 bases and J 4 bases; bases outside gene matches: 7. DNA of the CDR3: TGTGCCAGCCTGTTTGGACAGGGATACAATGAGCAGTTCTTC. It codes for CASLFGQGYNEQFF.

In its sample, this clonotype was seen a few times. CDR3 coding DNA: TGCGCCAGCAGAGAGACAGGGGGCCATGAGACCCAGTACTTC. Translating it yields CASRETGGHETQYF. The chain combines TRBV5-1 with TRBJ2-5, with 10 bases aligning to TRBD1. Germline CDR1 is SGHRS and CDR2 is YFSETQ. V shed 5 bases and J 5 bases; nucleotides not matched to a gene: 6. The length of the CDR3 is 14 residues.

V gene TRBV28 combines with J gene TRBJ2-2, with a possible D match to TRBD2 (6 bases). CDR1 MDHEN and CDR2 SYDVKM come from the germline V gene. Trimming stripped 5 bases from V and 3 bases from J, with 16 bases between. The CDR3 is 16 residues long. CDR3 coding DNA: TGTGCCAGCAGTCCCGCCGGCGAGCGGGACACCGGGGAGCTGTTTTTT. The encoded protein is CASSPAGERDTGELFF.

This clonotype was found many times. This rearrangement joins TRBV3-1 to TRBJ2-5, with D perhaps TRBD1 (6 bases). This CDR3 region has 11 residues. Germline V lookup: CDR1 LGHDT, CDR2 YNNKEL (reference sequence). The germline V and J ends were trimmed by 2 bases and 13 bases, with 11 bases remaining between them. As DNA, the CDR3 is TGTGCCAGCAGCCAAACCGGACAGCTGTACTTC. Residues: CASSQTGQLYF.

This clonotype was counted many times. The chain links TRBV6-5 to TRBJ2-2; 9 nucleotides agree with TRBD1. The V segment lost 2 bases and the J segment 7 bases; nucleotides outside the gene matches: 8. The germline V gene has CDR1 MNHEY and CDR2 SVGAGI. The length of the CDR3 is 16 residues. The DNA of the CDR3 is TGTGCCAGCAGTTACAACCAACAGGGGGCGGACGGGGAGCTGTTTTTT. It codes for CASSYNQQGADGELFF.

The genes are TRBV29-1 and TRBJ1-1; possible D gene TRBD1, 5 bases. This CDR3 region has 12 residues. Per the germline V gene, CDR1 is SQVTM and CDR2 is ANQGSEA. V shed 3 bases and J shed 7 bases, with 12 bases lying between them. The CDR3 DNA follows: TGCAGCGTTGATCGGGGCCCCGGTGAAGCTTTCTTT. It yields the protein CSVDRGPGEAFF.

This clonotype was counted between two and nine times. The chain uses TRBV12-3 or TRBV12-4 and TRBJ2-6; 9 bases are shared with TRBD1. V lost 5 bases and J lost 2; bases outside the gene matches: 10. The CDR3 consists of 18 residues. CDR3 in amino acids: CASSQRGQGLAGANVLTF. DNA for the CDR3: TGTGCCAGCAGTCAGCGGGGACAGGGTTTAGCTGGGGCCAACGTCCTGACTTTC.

This clonotype was recorded a few times. The rearrangement links TRBV24-1 to TRBJ2-2; 11 bases map to TRBD2. Germline trimming cut 9 bases from V and 3 bases from J; bases unmatched to any gene: 2. This CDR3 has 14 residues. The germline gives CDR1 KGHDR, CDR2 SFDVKD. Here the CDR3 DNA reads TGTGCCACCTTAGCGGGAGGGTACACCGGGGAGCTGTTTTTT. Translated: CATLAGGYTGELFF.

V is TRBV19 and J is TRBJ2-3, with 11 bases lining up with TRBD2. The CDR3 spans 17 residues. V lost 6 bases to trimming and J lost 4 bases; unmatched junction nucleotides: 12. CDR1 is LNHDA and CDR2 is SQIVND in the germline V gene (reference sequence). CDR3 loop: CASRVAGGQGGADTQYF. The CDR3 DNA reads as TGTGCCAGTAGAGTAGCGGGAGGGCAAGGAGGAGCAGATACGCAGTATTTT.

The V call is TRBV29-1, the J call TRBJ2-7; tentative D call: TRBD1 (6 bases). In germline, CDR1 is SQVTM, CDR2 ANQGSEA. This CDR3 has 14 residues. Trimming took 4 bases from V and 1 from J, leaving 14 bases between them. The CDR3 loop reads CSVVPGEGSYEQYF. The CDR3 region has the DNA TGCAGCGTTGTGCCAGGGGAAGGGTCCTACGAGCAGTACTTC.

The V gene is TRBV15, the J gene TRBJ2-1, with D possibly being TRBD1 (7 bases). Germline CDR1 LNHNV, CDR2 YYDKDF (reference sequence). CDR3 length: 14 amino acids. V lost 3 bases and J lost 6, with 12 bases in between. CDR3: CATSSDQGGNEQFF. In DNA, the CDR3 is TGTGCCACCAGCAGTGACCAGGGGGGCAATGAGCAGTTCTTC.

The chain uses TRBV5-5 and TRBJ2-7; D is perhaps TRBD1 (6 bases). The CDR3 runs 14 residues. V lost 3 bases and J 3 bases, leaving 13 bases between the germline ends. In germline, CDR1 is SGHKS, CDR2 YYEKEE (reference sequence). CDR3 coding DNA: TGTGCCAGCAGCTGGGGGCCGGGCTACTACGAGCAGTACGTC. As protein: CASSWGPGYYEQYV.

This clonotype turned up a few times. The genes are TRBV10-3 and TRBJ2-3, with D tentatively TRBD2 (7 bases). The V gene's germline CDR1 is ENHRY and CDR2 SYGVKD. CDR3 length equals 13 residues. V gave up 8 bases and J gave up 5 bases, with 14 bases separating them. The CDR3: CAIYAGAGDTQYF. CDR3 coding DNA: TGTGCCATCTATGCGGGGGCGGGAGATACGCAGTATTTT.